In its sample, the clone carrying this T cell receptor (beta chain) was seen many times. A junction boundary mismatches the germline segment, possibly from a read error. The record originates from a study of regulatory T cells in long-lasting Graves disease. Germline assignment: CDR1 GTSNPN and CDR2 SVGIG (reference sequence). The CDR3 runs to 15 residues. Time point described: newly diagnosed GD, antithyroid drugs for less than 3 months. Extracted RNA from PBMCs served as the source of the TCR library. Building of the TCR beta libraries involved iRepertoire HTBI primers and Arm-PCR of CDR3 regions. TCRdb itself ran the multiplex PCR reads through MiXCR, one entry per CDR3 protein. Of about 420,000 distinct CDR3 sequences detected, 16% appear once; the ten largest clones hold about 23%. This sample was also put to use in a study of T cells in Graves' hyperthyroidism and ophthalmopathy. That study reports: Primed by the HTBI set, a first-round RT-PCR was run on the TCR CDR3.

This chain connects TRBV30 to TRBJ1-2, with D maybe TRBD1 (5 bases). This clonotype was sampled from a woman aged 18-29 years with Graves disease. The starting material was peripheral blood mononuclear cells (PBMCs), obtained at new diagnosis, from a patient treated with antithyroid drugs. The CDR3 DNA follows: TGTGCCTGGAGTGTACAGGCAGCGAGACCCTATGCCTACACCTTC. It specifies CAWSVQAARPYAYTF.